Listed below are T cell receptor beta chains from one sample, sequenced in a study of control samples from healthy donors and cancer patients. Produced via immunoSEQ multiplex PCR; TCRdb's table is partial and in-frame only. The table records some 120,000 clones, approximately 90% of them present only once. Material for sequencing was blood. The receptors were gathered from a man in his thirties or forties in good health. The CDR3 runs from the conserved cysteine through the conserved F or W. D genes are given only for firm matches. Expanded clones are given a class, and other clones once, few, many or no size at all.

cdr3_aa: CASSFFDRTQPQHF
cdr3_nt: TGTGCCAGCAGCTTTTTTGACAGGACCCAGCCCCAGCATTTT
clone_size: NA
d_call: NA
j_call: TRBJ1-5
v_call: TRBV7-8

cdr3_aa: CASSQDGQGHLTDTQYF
cdr3_nt: TGCGCCAGCAGCCAAGATGGTCAGGGACACCTCACAGATACGCAGTATTTT
clone_size: NA
d_call: NA
j_call: TRBJ2-3
v_call: TRBV4-1

cdr3_aa: CASTSGLPNQPQHF
cdr3_nt: TGTGCCAGCACATCAGGACTCCCCAATCAGCCCCAGCATTTT
clone_size: NA
d_call: NA
j_call: TRBJ1-5
v_call: TRBV2

cdr3_aa: CASSAAENYGYTF
cdr3_nt: TGTGCCAGCAGTGCGGCAGAAAACTATGGCTACACCTTC
clone_size: NA
d_call: NA
j_call: TRBJ1-2
v_call: TRBV12-3/TRBV12-4

cdr3_aa: CASSPRTGDYGYTF
cdr3_nt: TGTGCCAGCTCCCCCCGGACAGGGGACTATGGCTACACCTTC
clone_size: NA
d_call: TRBD1
j_call: TRBJ1-2
v_call: TRBV18

cdr3_aa: CASRDRDIGELFF
cdr3_nt: TGTGCCAGCAGGGACAGAGACATCGGGGAGCTGTTTTTT
clone_size: NA
d_call: NA
j_call: TRBJ2-2
v_call: TRBV12-3/TRBV12-4

cdr3_aa: CASSVGGDNEQFF
cdr3_nt: TGCGCCAGCAGCGTCGGGGGGGACAATGAGCAGTTCTTC
clone_size: once
d_call: TRBD2
j_call: TRBJ2-1
v_call: TRBV5-1

cdr3_aa: CASSLGTGARGVQFF
cdr3_nt: TGTGCCAGCAGCTTAGGTACTGGGGCCCGTGGAGTGCAGTTCTTC
clone_size: NA
d_call: NA
j_call: TRBJ2-1
v_call: TRBV11-3

cdr3_aa: CASSPSGGAGAFF
cdr3_nt: TGTGCCAGCAGTCCCTCGGGGGGCGCGGGAGCTTTCTTT
clone_size: NA
d_call: NA
j_call: TRBJ1-1
v_call: TRBV12-3/TRBV12-4

cdr3_aa: CAWRVGPGGYTF
cdr3_nt: TGTGCCTGGAGGGTAGGTCCGGGAGGCTACACCTTC
clone_size: once
d_call: NA
j_call: TRBJ1-2
v_call: TRBV30

cdr3_aa: CATTMEGARETQYF
cdr3_nt: TGTGCCACAACTATGGAGGGGGCTCGAGAGACCCAGTACTTC
clone_size: NA
d_call: NA
j_call: TRBJ2-5
v_call: TRBV6-5

cdr3_aa: CAISRTSSGTDTQYF
cdr3_nt: TGTGCCATCAGTCGGACTTCTTCCGGCACAGATACGCAGTATTTT
clone_size: NA
d_call: NA
j_call: TRBJ2-3
v_call: TRBV10-3

cdr3_aa: CASGLGQGGSTDTQYF
cdr3_nt: TGTGCTAGTGGTTTGGGACAGGGAGGCAGCACAGATACGCAGTATTTT
clone_size: NA
d_call: NA
j_call: TRBJ2-3
v_call: TRBV12-5

cdr3_aa: CASSSRDTEAFF
cdr3_nt: TGTGCCAGCAGCTCCCGGGACACTGAAGCTTTCTTT
clone_size: NA
d_call: NA
j_call: TRBJ1-1
v_call: TRBV11-2

cdr3_aa: CASEGRMNTEAFF
cdr3_nt: TGTGCCAGTGAGGGGCGGATGAACACTGAAGCTTTCTTT
clone_size: NA
d_call: NA
j_call: TRBJ1-1
v_call: TRBV25-1

cdr3_aa: CASSFYTEAFF
cdr3_nt: TGTGCCAGTAGCTTCTACACTGAAGCTTTCTTT
clone_size: NA
d_call: NA
j_call: TRBJ1-1
v_call: TRBV19

cdr3_aa: CASSWGASGGQETQYF
cdr3_nt: TGTGCCAGCAGCTGGGGAGCTAGCGGGGGGCAAGAGACCCAGTACTTC
clone_size: NA
d_call: TRBD2
j_call: TRBJ2-5
v_call: TRBV27

cdr3_aa: CASSVQGSNQPQHF
cdr3_nt: TGTGCCAGCAGTGTACAGGGGAGCAATCAGCCCCAGCATTTT
clone_size: NA
d_call: TRBD1
j_call: TRBJ1-5
v_call: TRBV2

cdr3_aa: CASSFVQGGADTQYF
cdr3_nt: TGTGCCAGCAGCTTCGTCCAGGGGGGGGCAGATACGCAGTATTTT
clone_size: NA
d_call: NA
j_call: TRBJ2-3
v_call: TRBV6-6

cdr3_aa: CASSLQSDTEAFF
cdr3_nt: TGTGCCAGCAGCCTCCAATCGGACACTGAAGCTTTCTTT
clone_size: NA
d_call: NA
j_call: TRBJ1-1
v_call: TRBV11-3

cdr3_aa: CASAESYNSPLHF
cdr3_nt: TGCGCCAGTGCGGAGTCCTATAATTCACCCCTCCACTTT
clone_size: once
d_call: NA
j_call: TRBJ1-6
v_call: TRBV5-1

cdr3_aa: CASSFKDANTGELFF
cdr3_nt: TGTGCCAGCAGTTTCAAAGACGCGAACACCGGGGAGCTGTTTTTT
clone_size: once
d_call: NA
j_call: TRBJ2-2
v_call: TRBV27

cdr3_aa: CASSPRTSQETQYF
cdr3_nt: TGTGCCAGCTCACCACGAACATCACAAGAGACCCAGTACTTC
clone_size: NA
d_call: NA
j_call: TRBJ2-5
v_call: TRBV18

cdr3_aa: CASSFTSQRGSTVTVYF
cdr3_nt: TGTGCCAGCAGCTTTACATCACAGCGTGGGAGTACGGTCACGGTATATTTT
clone_size: NA
d_call: NA
j_call: TRBJ1-3
v_call: TRBV7-2

cdr3_aa: CASSTGTASSYEQYF
cdr3_nt: TGTGCCAGTAGTACTGGGACGGCGAGCTCCTACGAGCAGTACTTC
clone_size: NA
d_call: NA
j_call: TRBJ2-7
v_call: TRBV19

cdr3_aa: CASSLSVGRAGAFF
cdr3_nt: TGTGCCAGCAGTTTATCGGTTGGCCGGGCGGGAGCTTTCTTT
clone_size: NA
d_call: NA
j_call: TRBJ1-1
v_call: TRBV27

cdr3_aa: CASSFLRDLAKNIQYF
cdr3_nt: TGTGCCAGCAGCTTCCTCAGGGATCTAGCCAAAAACATTCAGTACTTC
clone_size: NA
d_call: NA
j_call: TRBJ2-4
v_call: TRBV5-5